The TCR beta chain under discussion was sequenced for a study of CD8+ T cells in alopecia areata. The V gene lost 2 bases and the J gene lost 5 bases, with 12 bases spanning the gap. Per germline, CDR1 SQVTM and CDR2 ANQGSEA. The CDR3 runs to 13 residues. Overall study findings and caveats: An increase in clonality over normal scalp was evident in lesional scalp, especially alopecia totalis/universalis.

Researchers picked out CD4+ and CD8+ T cells from PBMCs by sorting. Following RNA extraction, reverse transcription yielded cDNA that acted as the sequencing template. The data were produced by immunoSEQ multiplex PCR, yet TCRdb's version contains in-frame clones alone and is incomplete. The repertoire holds about 110,000 clones, with 59% as singletons. Details on this clone: What it binds is unknown.

Sequencing was carried out using CD8+ T cells sorted from blood. The rearrangement links TRBV29-1 to TRBJ1-2; D call uncertain. The clonotype comes from a human donor in good health. The CDR3 DNA sequence: TGCAGCGTTGAAAGGGTACGGGAATATGGCTACACCTTC. Translated: CSVERVREYGYTF.